A selection of T cell receptor beta chains follows, all from one sample in a study of blood T cells in healthy people across ages. MiXCR was run by TCRdb on the 5' RACE reads, yielding one entry per CDR3 protein. Among about 1.8 million distinct CDR3 sequences, 49% were seen once, and the ten largest hold over 2%. The sequenced sample was blood. The receptors derive from a woman aged 40 to 49 in good health. Each CDR3 is given without its conserved first and last residue. The D gene is left open where the match is weak.

d_call v_call cdr3_aa
. TRBV14 ASSLGQVITEAF
TRBD2 TRBV3-1 ASRPSGESYNEQY
. TRBV6-1 ASRAEQGFIYGYT
TRBD1 TRBV28 ASTYTGTGYGYT
TRBD2 TRBV29-1 SVYIGTSNQETQY
. TRBV6-1 AASYNEQF
TRBD2 TRBV4-3 ASSQVSAGGTDTQY
. TRBV28 ASSLGYSQYEQY
TRBD1 TRBV15 ATSRSLGTVYNEQF
TRBD2 TRBV7-2 ASSGGLAGGLWTTQY
TRBD2 TRBV9 ASSEASGAETQY
. TRBV7-2 ASSLRQVSSYEQY
TRBD2 TRBV12-3/TRBV12-4 ASTLGLAGGNEQF
TRBD1 TRBV24-1 ATSDPGQGHPNHGYT
. TRBV5-6 ASTPSPGSAQY
. TRBV12-3/TRBV12-4 ASSLQGSSNQPQH
. TRBV11-2 ASSLGSLAGEAQY
. TRBV24-1 ATSPAGSTTDTQY
TRBD1 TRBV7-2 ASSLAQGAKNTQY
. TRBV25-1 ASSGGLASMY
TRBD2 TRBV20-1 SAKGGLAGVVSTDTQY